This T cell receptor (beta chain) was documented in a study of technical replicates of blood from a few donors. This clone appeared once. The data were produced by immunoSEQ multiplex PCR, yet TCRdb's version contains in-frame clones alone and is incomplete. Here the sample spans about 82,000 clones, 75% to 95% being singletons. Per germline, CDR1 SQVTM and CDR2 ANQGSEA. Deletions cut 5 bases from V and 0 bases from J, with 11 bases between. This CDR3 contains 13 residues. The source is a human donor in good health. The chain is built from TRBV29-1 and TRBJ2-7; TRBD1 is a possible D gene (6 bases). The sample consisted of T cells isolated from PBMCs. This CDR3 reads CSVLLQGSYEQYF. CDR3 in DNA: TGCAGCGTTTTACTACAGGGCTCCTACGAGCAGTACTTC.